The 23 T cell receptor beta chains listed next were all sequenced from one sample in a study of cytomegalovirus exposure and HLA in healthy donors. PCR used 60 Vbeta primers and 13 Jbeta primers. The data were produced by immunoSEQ multiplex PCR, yet TCRdb's version contains in-frame clones alone and is incomplete. In the table there are 120,000 to 150,000 clones, about 80% of which are singletons. Sequenced sample: PBMCs. These receptors came from a woman aged 40 to 50 in good health and CMV-seropositive.

The gene calls are TRBV18 and TRBJ1-1; the D gene is possibly TRBD1 (5 bases). CDR3 length equals 14 residues. The V end was cut by 2 bases, the J end by 0 bases, with 7 bases between. CDR1 and CDR2 (germline): KGHSH, LQKENI. The CDR3 DNA follows: TGTGCCAGCTCACCAGACAGATTGAACACTGAAGCTTTCTTT. Amino acids: CASSPDRLNTEAFF. The whole variable domain, filled in from reference TRBV18 and TRBJ1-1, reads NAGVMQNPRHLVRRRGQEARLRCSPMKGHSHVYWYRQLPEEGLKFMVYLQKENIIDESGMPKERFSAEFPKEGPSILRIQQVVRGDSAAYFCASSPDRLNTEAFFGQGTRLTVV.

The J gene is TRBJ2-7, the V gene TRBV7-2; 9 bases align to TRBD2. The germline CDR1 and CDR2 sequences are SGHTA and FQGNSA. This CDR3 has 15 residues. The trim removed 2 bases at V and 6 bases at J, leaving 8 bases unmatched. The CDR3 nucleotides read TGTGCCAGCAGCTTAAGGCGGACTAGCGAGGGCGAGCAGTACTTC. Its protein product is CASSLRRTSEGEQYF. Full variable domain (remainder filled in from reference TRBV7-2 and TRBJ2-7): GAGVSQSPSNKVTEKGKDVELRCDPISGHTALYWYRQSLGQGLEFLIYFQGNSAPDKSGLPSDRFSAERTGGSVSTLTIQRTQQEDSAVYLCASSLRRTSEGEQYFGPGTRLTVT.

This clone was seen more than once but under ten times. The CDR3 bases are TGTGCCAGCAGAAGGACTAGCGGGAGACCGGGCGAGCAGTACTTC. It yields the protein CASRRTSGRPGEQYF. The chain has TRBV6-1 and TRBJ2-7, with 13 bases that match TRBD2. The CDR3 is made up of 15 amino acids. Germline CDR1 and CDR2: MNHNS and SASEGT. The J segment lost 6 bases and the V segment lost 6 bases, leaving 8 bases of the junction unmatched.

The CDR3 protein is CAISLPDRIYEQYF. DNA of the CDR3: TGTGCCATCAGCCTCCCGGACAGGATCTACGAGCAGTACTTC. V is TRBV10-3 and J is TRBJ2-7; 7 nucleotides match TRBD1. V dropped 6 bases and J dropped 3; count of bases not matched to a gene: 8. CDR1 is ENHRY, CDR2 SYGVKD, per germline. This CDR3 has 14 residues.

The chain joins TRBV19 to TRBJ1-5; D possibly corresponds to TRBD1 (5 bases). The germline V gene encodes CDR1 LNHDA and CDR2 SQIVND (reference sequence). The CDR3 has 18 amino acids. Trimming removed 3 bases at V and 0 bases at J, with 18 bases between. CDR3 nucleotide sequence: TGTGCCAGTAGTATTACGGGTTGGGGGGGATATAGCAATCAGCCCCAGCATTTT. This gives the protein CASSITGWGGYSNQPQHF.

By share, this clone ranks as medium-sized. The V gene is TRBV19, the J gene TRBJ2-7; 7 nucleotides match TRBD2. This CDR3 spans 15 amino acids. V lost 4 bases to trimming and J lost 2 bases; unmatched junction nucleotides: 8. Germline-derived CDR1 and CDR2 are LNHDA and SQIVND (reference sequence). CDR3: CASSRGGTSAYEQYF. The CDR3 coding sequence is TGTGCCAGTAGTAGGGGGGGGACTTCCGCCTACGAGCAGTACTTC.

The V and J genes are TRBV5-6 and TRBJ1-6, with 9 bases that match TRBD1. CDR1 and CDR2 from the germline V gene are SGHDT and YYEEEE. The CDR3 sequence is 14 residues long. After removal of 2 bases from V and 7 bases from J, the junction contained 1 base not matched to a gene. The CDR3 loop reads CASSFGTGNSPLHF. The CDR3 nucleotides are TGTGCCAGCAGCTTCGGGACAGGGAATTCACCCCTCCACTTT.

V is TRBV11-1 and J is TRBJ2-3, with D uncertain. The germline V gene has CDR1 SGHAT and CDR2 FQDESV (reference sequence). Deletions cut 3 bases from V and 4 bases from J, with 8 bases between. The CDR3 totals 13 residues. CDR3 sequence: CASSFQVPDTQYF. CDR3 coding DNA: TGTGCCAGCAGCTTCCAGGTTCCAGATACGCAGTATTTT.

The chain recombines TRBV5-4 with TRBJ1-1, with TRBD1 as a possible D gene (5 bases). The germline gives CDR1 SGHNT, CDR2 YYREEE (reference sequence). This CDR3 is 14 amino acids long. The V gene lost 3 bases and the J gene lost 1 base, with 10 bases spanning the gap. CDR3: CASSSGGGNTEAFF. CDR3 in DNA: TGTGCCAGCAGCTCGGGGGGTGGGAACACTGAAGCTTTCTTT.

J is TRBJ2-3 and V is TRBV10-3, with unresolved D. Germline assignment: CDR1 ENHRY and CDR2 SYGVKD. The V and J ends lost 2 bases and 5 bases respectively, with 26 bases between them. This CDR3 region has 19 residues. The DNA for the CDR3 is TGTGCCATCAGTGAGAAAGCTCGCGGAATAGCATTTCAAAGAGATACGCAGTATTTT. It codes for CAISEKARGIAFQRDTQYF.

The DNA of the CDR3 is TGCGCCAGCAGCTTGGTTACTAGCGGGAGTGGGTACGAGCAGTACTTC. This codes for CASSLVTSGSGYEQYF. V usage is TRBV5-1 and J usage is TRBJ2-7, with 11 positions matching TRBD2. V lost 0 bases and J lost 4; bases outside the gene matches: 6. This CDR3 region has 16 residues. Germline CDR1 is SGHRS and CDR2 is YFSETQ.

The rearrangement joins TRBV28 to TRBJ2-5; no firm D call. The CDR3 covers 14 residues. Germline-derived CDR1 and CDR2 are MDHEN and SYDVKM. V lost 8 bases to trimming and J lost 2 bases, with 15 bases between them. The CDR3 loop reads CASGKTHTQETQYF. The CDR3 nucleotides are TGTGCCAGCGGAAAGACACACACTCAAGAGACCCAGTACTTC. Full variable domain (outside the CDR3, taken from reference TRBV28 and TRBJ2-5): DVKVTQSSRYLVKRTGEKVFLECVQDMDHENMFWYRQDPGLGLRLIYFSYDVKMKEKGDIPEGYSVSREKKERFSLILESASTNQTSMYLCASGKTHTQETQYFGPGTRLLVL.

The V call is TRBV4-1, the J call TRBJ2-5; D is unclear. Per germline, CDR1 MGHRA and CDR2 YSYEKL. The CDR3 extends over 13 amino acids. V gave up 4 bases and J gave up 5 bases, with 11 bases separating them. CDR3 protein: CASSLLVRETQYF. CDR3 DNA: TGCGCCAGCAGCCTCCTAGTAAGGGAGACCCAGTACTTC.

The J gene is TRBJ2-7, the V gene TRBV18, with 8 bases matching TRBD2. The trim removed 6 bases at V and 8 bases at J, leaving 12 bases unmatched. The CDR3 is 14 residues long. CDR1 KGHSH and CDR2 LQKENI come from the germline V gene. The DNA of the CDR3 is TGTGCCAGCTCGTACGGGAGGGCCTCGCCCCAGCAGTACTTC. Protein product: CASSYGRASPQQYF.

This chain joins TRBV5-1 and TRBJ1-4; 10 bases map to TRBD1. J gave up 7 bases and V 4 bases, and 7 bases lay outside the gene matches. Germline CDR1 is SGHRS and CDR2 is YFSETQ. The CDR3 runs 15 residues. This chain's CDR3 is CASSDGTGDSEKLFF. The CDR3 bases are TGCGCCAGCAGCGACGGGACAGGGGATAGTGAAAAACTGTTTTTT.

This clone was detected only once. CDR3 amino acids: CASSRAARGDTEAFF. The CDR3 DNA follows: TGCGCCAGCAGCCGAGCTGCCAGGGGGGACACTGAAGCTTTCTTT. The chain combines TRBV4-1 with TRBJ1-1, with 7 bases lining up with TRBD1. J was trimmed by 3 bases and V by 4 bases; bases with no gene match: 8. This CDR3 has 15 amino acids. Germline CDR1 and CDR2: MGHRA and YSYEKL.

The chain recombines TRBV19 with TRBJ2-7; 9 nucleotides agree with TRBD1. Germline CDR1 reads LNHDA; CDR2 reads SQIVND (reference sequence). The CDR3 spans 14 residues. Trimming removed 5 bases from V and 2 bases from J; junction bases left unmatched: 4. This CDR3 reads CASSPGQGAYEQYF. In nucleotides, the CDR3 is TGTGCCAGTAGTCCGGGACAGGGTGCCTACGAGCAGTACTTC.

V and J are TRBV7-9 and TRBJ2-5, with D perhaps matching TRBD1 (7 bases). CDR1 is SEHNR, CDR2 FQNEAQ, per germline (reference sequence). V was clipped by 4 bases and J by 4 bases, with 16 bases between them. The CDR3 sequence is 15 residues long. The CDR3 DNA sequence: TGTGCCAGCAGCTCTCAGGGGGGCAGTGGAGAGACCCAGTACTTC. Its translation: CASSSQGGSGETQYF.

The genes are TRBV11-2 and TRBJ2-7, with a tentative D call TRBD1 (6 bases). Trimming pared 5 bases from V and 6 bases from J, leaving 17 bases between. Germline V gene data show CDR1 as SGHAT and CDR2 as FQNNGV. This CDR3 comprises 14 residues. For the CDR3, the DNA is TGTGCCAGCAGCCGTATAAAGGGACACGGCGAGCAGTACTTC. Its protein product is CASSRIKGHGEQYF.

The chain employs TRBV5-1 and TRBJ2-5, with TRBD2 matching 8 bases. CDR3 length: 14 residues. V shed 4 bases, J shed 3 bases, and the junction held 5 bases outside the gene matches. Germline CDR1 is SGHRS and CDR2 is YFSETQ. CDR3 DNA: TGCGCCAGCAGCCCCGGGGGGGCCGAAGAGACCCAGTACTTC. Residues: CASSPGGAEETQYF.

The V call is TRBV10-3, the J call TRBJ2-6, with D tentatively TRBD2 (5 bases). The CDR3 contains 14 residues. Germline-derived CDR1 and CDR2 are ENHRY and SYGVKD. V shed 10 bases and J shed 0 bases, with 10 bases lying between them. The CDR3 nucleotides read TGTGCCAGCGGAGGAGGCTCTGGGGCCAACGTCCTGACTTTC. Translated: CASGGGSGANVLTF.

The chain recombines TRBV5-1 with TRBJ2-3; D might be TRBD1 (6 bases). The CDR3 spans 17 residues. With 0 bases removed from V and 2 bases from J, the gap between germline ends came to 16 bases. Looked up from germline, CDR1 is SGHRS and CDR2 is YFSETQ. The CDR3, as DNA: TGCGCCAGCAGCTTGGTTGTGAGAGGGGACAACACAGATACGCAGTATTTT. This translates into CASSLVVRGDNTDTQYF.

This clone showed up just a few times. V is TRBV15 and J is TRBJ1-4; TRBD1 matches at 12 bases. Germline values: CDR1 LNHNV, CDR2 YYDKDF (reference sequence). The CDR3 has 16 residues. J lost 3 bases, V lost 3 bases, and 2 bases had no gene match. The CDR3 region is CATSRGQGAANEKLFF. The CDR3 DNA follows: TGTGCCACCAGCAGGGGACAGGGGGCAGCTAATGAAAAACTGTTTTTT. Variable domain in full (rest from reference TRBV15 and TRBJ1-4): DAMVIQNPRYQVTQFGKPVTLSCSQTLNHNVMYWYQQKSSQAPKLLFHYYDKDFNNEADTPDNFQSRRPNTSFCFLDIRSPGLGDTAMYLCATSRGQGAANEKLFFGSGTQLSVL.